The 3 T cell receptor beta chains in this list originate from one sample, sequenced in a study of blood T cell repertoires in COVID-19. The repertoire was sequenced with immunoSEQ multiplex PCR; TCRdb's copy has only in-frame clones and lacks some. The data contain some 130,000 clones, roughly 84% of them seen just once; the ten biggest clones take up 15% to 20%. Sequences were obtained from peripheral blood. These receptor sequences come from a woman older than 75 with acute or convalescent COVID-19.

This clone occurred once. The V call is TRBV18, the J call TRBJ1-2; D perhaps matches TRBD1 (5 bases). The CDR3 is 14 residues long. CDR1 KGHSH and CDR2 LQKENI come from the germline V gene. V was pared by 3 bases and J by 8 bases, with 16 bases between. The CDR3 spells CASSPTPSGEGYTF. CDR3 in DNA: TGTGCCAGCTCACCGACCCCATCGGGGGAAGGCTACACCTTC. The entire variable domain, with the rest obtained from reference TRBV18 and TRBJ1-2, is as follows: NAGVMQNPRHLVRRRGQEARLRCSPMKGHSHVYWYRQLPEEGLKFMVYLQKENIIDESGMPKERFSAEFPKEGPSILRIQQVVRGDSAAYFCASSPTPSGEGYTFGSGTRLTVV.

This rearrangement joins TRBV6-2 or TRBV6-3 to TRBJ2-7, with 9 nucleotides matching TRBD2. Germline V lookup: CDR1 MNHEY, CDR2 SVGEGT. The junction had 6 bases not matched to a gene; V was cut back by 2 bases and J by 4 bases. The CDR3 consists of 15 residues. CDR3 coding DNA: TGTGCCAGCAGTTACATGCGGGGGGGAGGATACGAGCAGTACTTC. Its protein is CASSYMRGGGYEQYF.

The CDR3 DNA reads as TGTGCCAGCTCACCACCGGCCAGGGTGGGTGGCTACACCTTC. Its translation is CASSPPARVGGYTF. The V call is TRBV18, the J call TRBJ1-2, with D maybe TRBD1 (5 bases). V was shortened by 0 bases and J by 7 bases, with 12 bases between the two germline ends. Germline V gene data show CDR1 as KGHSH and CDR2 as LQKENI. This CDR3 is built from 14 residues.